Reported below is one T cell receptor beta chain. Antigen: not known. Other DNA variants within this sample encode the same CDR3. These data come from a study of siplizumab effects on memory and regulatory T cells. Per the germline V gene, CDR1 is SGHDT and CDR2 is YYEEEE. CDR3 length equals 13 residues. Trimming cost V 2 bases and J 4 bases, with 9 bases left between them. TCRdb keeps only in-frame clones here, not all; method: immunoSEQ multiplex PCR. The sample has roughly 92,000 clones, approximately 95% seen once. Whole-study findings and limits: Siplizumab led to significantly less abundant alloreactive sequences that could be traced back to unstimulated CD4+ memory cells. Mean Treg-derived proportions of mappable alloreactive CD4+ clones were over 65% for siplizumab and approximately 25% for controls.

Source material: non-Treg CD4+ T cells sorted from blood. The origin of this receptor is a human donor in good health. This chain connects TRBV5-6 to TRBJ2-5, with D possibly being TRBD1 (6 bases). CDR3 in amino acids: CASSFQGRETQYF. The CDR3 nucleotides read TGTGCCAGCAGCTTCCAGGGGAGAGAGACCCAGTACTTC.